This is a list of T cell receptor beta chains from one sample in a study of T cell responses to AZD1222 COVID-19 vaccine. Generated by immunoSEQ multiplex PCR, the TCRdb table keeps only in-frame clones and is missing some. The data contain around 150,000 clones, less than 95% of them seen just once; the ten biggest clones take up about 0.64%. The sequenced sample was peripheral blood, obtained on day 0 of AZD1222 vaccination. These receptors came from an adult in good health. Both conserved end residues are part of each CDR3. The order of the fields is clone size, V gene, J gene, D gene, CDR3 protein, CDR3 DNA. D genes are given only for firm matches. Size tells how often a clone was seen (once, few, many) or the class of an expanded clone, and some rows leave it out.

size: .; V: TRBV28; J: TRBJ1-1; D: TRBD1; CDR3: CASSNRGNTEAFF; DNA: TGTGCCAGCTCCAACAGGGGAAACACTGAAGCTTTCTTT
size: .; V: TRBV7-9; J: TRBJ2-7; D: TRBD1; CDR3: CASSFPRGQGLYEQYF; DNA: TGTGCCAGCAGCTTCCCACGCGGACAGGGGCTATACGAGCAGTACTTC
size: .; V: TRBV10-3; J: TRBJ2-1; D: TRBD2; CDR3: CAITPSGTDYNEQFF; DNA: TGTGCCATCACCCCGAGCGGGACGGATTACAATGAGCAGTTCTTC
size: .; V: TRBV5-6; J: TRBJ2-1; D: .; CDR3: CASSLGPNEQFF; DNA: TGTGCCAGCAGCTTAGGTCCCAATGAGCAGTTCTTC
size: .; V: TRBV28; J: TRBJ2-6; D: TRBD1; CDR3: CASSRQGVASGANVLTF; DNA: TGTGCCAGCAGCCGACAGGGGGTGGCCTCTGGGGCCAACGTCCTGACTTTC
size: .; V: TRBV7-3; J: TRBJ2-1; D: .; CDR3: CASSPRGTYNEQFF; DNA: TGTGCCAGCAGTCCAAGGGGTACCTACAATGAGCAGTTCTTC
size: .; V: TRBV21-1; J: TRBJ1-1; D: .; CDR3: CASSILQVEAFF; DNA: TGTGCCAGCAGCATACTACAGGTTGAAGCTTTCTTT
size: .; V: TRBV7-9; J: TRBJ2-7; D: TRBD2; CDR3: CASSPAWREGYEQYF; DNA: TGTGCCAGCAGCCCCGCCTGGCGGGAGGGCTACGAGCAGTACTTC
size: .; V: TRBV6-5; J: TRBJ2-7; D: .; CDR3: CASSYSGPYEQYF; DNA: TGTGCCAGCAGTTACTCAGGGCCCTACGAGCAGTACTTC
size: .; V: TRBV2; J: TRBJ2-1; D: .; CDR3: CASSEVGHWSSYNEQFF; DNA: TGTGCCAGCAGTGAAGTGGGGCACTGGAGCTCCTACAATGAGCAGTTCTTC
size: .; V: TRBV19; J: TRBJ1-5; D: .; CDR3: CASRDWDQPQHF; DNA: TGTGCCAGTAGAGATTGGGATCAGCCCCAGCATTTT
size: .; V: TRBV5-1; J: TRBJ2-4; D: .; CDR3: CASSLGLLAKNIQYF; DNA: TGCGCCAGCAGCTTGGGGTTACTAGCCAAAAACATTCAGTACTTC
size: .; V: TRBV6-5; J: TRBJ1-4; D: TRBD1; CDR3: CASSPRQGGTEKLFF; DNA: TGTGCCAGCAGTCCTCGACAGGGAGGGACCGAAAAACTGTTTTTT
size: once; V: TRBV19; J: TRBJ1-1; D: TRBD1; CDR3: CASSPTGFIAEAFF; DNA: TGTGCCAGTAGTCCGACAGGGTTTATCGCTGAAGCTTTCTTT
size: .; V: TRBV7-9; J: TRBJ1-2; D: .; CDR3: CASSYRQAVNGYTF; DNA: TGTGCCAGCAGTTACCGACAGGCAGTTAATGGCTACACCTTC
size: .; V: TRBV28; J: TRBJ2-6; D: TRBD2; CDR3: CASSFGGGSNVLTF; DNA: TGTGCCAGCAGTTTCGGGGGAGGGTCCAACGTCCTGACTTTC
size: .; V: TRBV6-5; J: TRBJ1-1; D: .; CDR3: CASKISDSTFEAFF; DNA: TGTGCCAGCAAAATTTCAGACTCTACCTTTGAAGCTTTCTTT
size: .; V: TRBV9; J: TRBJ2-1; D: .; CDR3: CASSVEVYGNNEQFF; DNA: TGTGCCAGCAGCGTAGAAGTGTACGGAAACAATGAGCAGTTCTTC
size: .; V: TRBV2; J: TRBJ1-4; D: .; CDR3: CASSEGLRTDNEKLFF; DNA: TGTGCCAGCAGTGAAGGGCTAAGGACGGATAATGAAAAACTGTTTTTT
size: .; V: TRBV6-2/TRBV6-3; J: TRBJ1-1; D: .; CDR3: CASSHYGEAFF; DNA: TGTGCCAGCAGTCATTACGGTGAAGCTTTCTTT
size: .; V: TRBV27; J: TRBJ1-5; D: TRBD1; CDR3: CASSLFPPGQMGNQPQHF; DNA: TGTGCCAGCAGTTTATTCCCCCCGGGACAGATGGGCAATCAGCCCCAGCATTTT
size: .; V: TRBV5-4; J: TRBJ2-1; D: TRBD2; CDR3: CASAWESGSNNEQFF; DNA: TGTGCCAGCGCTTGGGAGAGCGGGAGTAACAATGAGCAGTTCTTC
size: .; V: TRBV11-2; J: TRBJ2-1; D: .; CDR3: CASSLEPTTLYNEQFF; DNA: TGTGCCAGCAGCTTAGAACCAACTACGCTCTACAATGAGCAGTTCTTC
size: .; V: TRBV18; J: TRBJ1-5; D: .; CDR3: CASSQMGGQPQHF; DNA: TGTGCCAGCTCCCAAATGGGAGGACAGCCCCAGCATTTT
size: .; V: TRBV7-9; J: TRBJ2-1; D: TRBD2; CDR3: CASSLREAGGGEQFF; DNA: TGTGCCAGCAGCTTAAGGGAGGCGGGGGGCGGTGAGCAGTTCTTC
size: .; V: TRBV3-1/TRBV3-2; J: TRBJ2-7; D: TRBD2; CDR3: CASSQDREGDEQYF; DNA: TGTGCCAGCAGCCAAGACAGGGAGGGCGACGAGCAGTACTTC
size: .; V: TRBV5-1; J: TRBJ2-1; D: TRBD2; CDR3: CASSFPSGSAAEQFF; DNA: TGCGCCAGCAGCTTCCCTAGCGGGAGTGCGGCTGAGCAGTTCTTC
size: .; V: TRBV24-1; J: TRBJ2-3; D: TRBD1; CDR3: CATSDSGQGVDTQYF; DNA: TGTGCCACCAGTGACTCGGGACAGGGAGTTGATACGCAGTATTTT
size: .; V: TRBV5-1; J: TRBJ2-3; D: .; CDR3: CASSLGQSTDTQYF; DNA: TGCGCCAGCAGCTTAGGACAGAGCACAGATACGCAGTATTTT
size: .; V: TRBV18; J: TRBJ2-7; D: .; CDR3: CASSPMGGQEEQYF; DNA: TGTGCCAGCTCACCAATGGGCGGCCAGGAGGAGCAGTACTTC
size: .; V: TRBV5-1; J: TRBJ2-7; D: .; CDR3: CASSLRAQEGQYF; DNA: TGCGCCAGCAGCTTAAGGGCTCAGGAAGGGCAGTACTTC
size: .; V: TRBV6-1; J: TRBJ2-7; D: .; CDR3: CASSDPSTRGSSYEQYF; DNA: TGTGCCAGCAGTGATCCCTCGACGCGCGGAAGCTCCTACGAGCAGTACTTC
size: .; V: TRBV28; J: TRBJ2-7; D: .; CDR3: CASSPPGPTYEQYF; DNA: TGTGCCAGCAGTCCCCCGGGACCTACCTACGAGCAGTACTTC
size: few; V: TRBV12-5; J: TRBJ1-2; D: TRBD1; CDR3: CASGLSAGTGYGYTF; DNA: TGTGCTAGTGGTTTGTCCGCCGGGACAGGGTATGGCTACACCTTC
size: .; V: TRBV5-5; J: TRBJ1-2; D: .; CDR3: CASSLAGPGYTF; DNA: TGTGCCAGCAGCTTGGCAGGGCCTGGCTACACCTTC
size: .; V: TRBV11-3; J: TRBJ1-1; D: .; CDR3: CASSLDRNAVNTEAFF; DNA: TGTGCCAGCAGCTTAGATCGAAACGCGGTGAACACTGAAGCTTTCTTT
size: few; V: TRBV10-3; J: TRBJ2-1; D: .; CDR3: CAISEREGEQFF; DNA: TGTGCCATCAGTGAGCGGGAAGGTGAGCAGTTCTTC
size: .; V: TRBV2; J: TRBJ2-2; D: TRBD1; CDR3: CASNLYRGLNTGELFF; DNA: TGTGCCAGCAACCTATACAGGGGTTTGAACACCGGGGAGCTGTTTTTT
size: .; V: TRBV5-4; J: TRBJ1-4; D: .; CDR3: CASSSPGPTEKLFF; DNA: TGTGCCAGCAGCTCGCCGGGCCCCACTGAAAAACTGTTTTTT
size: .; V: TRBV5-1; J: TRBJ1-6; D: TRBD1; CDR3: CASSLAQGDNSPLHF; DNA: TGCGCCAGCAGCTTGGCACAGGGGGATAATTCACCCCTCCACTTT
size: .; V: TRBV27; J: TRBJ2-1; D: .; CDR3: CASSLFLAGPQDEQFF; DNA: TGTGCCAGCAGTTTATTCCTTGCCGGACCCCAGGACGAGCAGTTCTTC
size: .; V: TRBV7-4; J: TRBJ2-3; D: .; CDR3: CASSLGAPGPEADTQYF; DNA: TGTGCCAGCAGCCTCGGGGCCCCGGGGCCAGAGGCGGATACGCAGTATTTT
size: .; V: TRBV19; J: TRBJ1-6; D: TRBD1; CDR3: CASSSSGTAFNSPLHF; DNA: TGTGCCAGTAGTAGTTCCGGGACAGCTTTTAATTCACCCCTCCACTTT